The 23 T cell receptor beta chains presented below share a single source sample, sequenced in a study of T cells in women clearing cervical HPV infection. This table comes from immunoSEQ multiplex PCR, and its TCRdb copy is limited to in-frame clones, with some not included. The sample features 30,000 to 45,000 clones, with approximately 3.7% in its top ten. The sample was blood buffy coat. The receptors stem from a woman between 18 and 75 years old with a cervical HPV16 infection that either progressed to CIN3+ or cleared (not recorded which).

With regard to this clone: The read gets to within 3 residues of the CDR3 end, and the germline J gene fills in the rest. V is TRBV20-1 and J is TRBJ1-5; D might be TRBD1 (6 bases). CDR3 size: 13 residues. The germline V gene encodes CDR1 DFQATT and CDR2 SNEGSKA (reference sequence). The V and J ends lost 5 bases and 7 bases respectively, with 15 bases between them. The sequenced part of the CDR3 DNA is TGCAGTGCTTCACAGGGACCACAGCAGCCC. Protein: CSASQGPQQP. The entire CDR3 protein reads CSASQGPQQPQHF.

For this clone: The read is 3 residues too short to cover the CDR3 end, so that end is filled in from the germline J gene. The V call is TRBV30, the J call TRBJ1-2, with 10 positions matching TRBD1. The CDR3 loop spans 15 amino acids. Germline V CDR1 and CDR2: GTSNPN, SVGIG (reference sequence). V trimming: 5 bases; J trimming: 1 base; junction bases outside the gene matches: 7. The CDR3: CAWDPGQGVNYGYTF. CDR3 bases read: TGTGCCTGGGACCCCGGACAGGGGGTTAACTATGGC. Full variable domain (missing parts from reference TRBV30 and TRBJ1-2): SQTIHQWPATLVQPVGSPLSLECTVEGTSNPNLYWYRQAAGRGLQLLFYSVGIGQISSEVPQNLSASRPQDRQFILSSKKLLLSDSGFYLCAWDPGQGVNYGYTFGSGTRLTVV.

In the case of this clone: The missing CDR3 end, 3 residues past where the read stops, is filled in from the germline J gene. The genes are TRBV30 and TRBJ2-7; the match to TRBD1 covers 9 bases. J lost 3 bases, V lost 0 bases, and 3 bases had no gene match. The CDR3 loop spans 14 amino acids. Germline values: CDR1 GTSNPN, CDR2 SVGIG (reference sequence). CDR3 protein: CAWSVQDRGYEQYF. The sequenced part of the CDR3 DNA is TGTGCCTGGAGTGTACAGGACAGGGGCTACGAG. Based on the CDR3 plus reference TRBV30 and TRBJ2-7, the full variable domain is SQTIHQWPATLVQPVGSPLSLECTVEGTSNPNLYWYRQAAGRGLQLLFYSVGIGQISSEVPQNLSASRPQDRQFILSSKKLLLSDSGFYLCAWSVQDRGYEQYFGPGTRLTVT.

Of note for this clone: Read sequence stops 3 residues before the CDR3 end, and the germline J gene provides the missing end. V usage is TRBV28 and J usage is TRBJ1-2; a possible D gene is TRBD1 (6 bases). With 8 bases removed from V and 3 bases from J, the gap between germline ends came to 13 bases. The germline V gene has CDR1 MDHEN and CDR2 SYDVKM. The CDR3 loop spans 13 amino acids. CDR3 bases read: TGTGCCAGCGCCGCGACAGGAGACTATGGC. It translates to CASAATGDYG. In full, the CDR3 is CASAATGDYGYTF.

CDR3 DNA, as far as it was read: TGTGCCAGCAGCTTAGCATTGGGACAGCAAGAGACC. It specifies CASSLALGQQET. In full, the CDR3 is CASSLALGQQETQYF. V and J are TRBV7-9 and TRBJ2-5; 7 bases fit TRBD1. The CDR3 end falls 3 residues outside the read, so it is completed with the germline J gene. Germline V gene lookup returns CDR1 SEHNR and CDR2 FQNEAQ (reference sequence). This CDR3 spans 15 amino acids. J lost 2 bases, V lost 0 bases, and 3 bases had no gene match.

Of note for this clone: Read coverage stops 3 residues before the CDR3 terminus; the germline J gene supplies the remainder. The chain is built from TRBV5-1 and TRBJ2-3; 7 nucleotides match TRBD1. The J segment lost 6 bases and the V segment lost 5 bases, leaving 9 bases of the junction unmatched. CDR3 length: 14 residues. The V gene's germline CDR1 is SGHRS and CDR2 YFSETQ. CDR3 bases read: TGCGCCAGCAGGGACAGGTTATCCCAGGATACG. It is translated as CASRDRLSQDT. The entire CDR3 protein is CASRDRLSQDTQYF. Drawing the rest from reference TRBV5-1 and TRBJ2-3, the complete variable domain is KAGVTQTPRYLIKTRGQQVTLSCSPISGHRSVSWYQQTPGQGLQFLFEYFSETQRNKGNFPGRFSGRQFSNSRSEMNVSTLELGDSALYLCASRDRLSQDTQYFGPGTRLTVL.

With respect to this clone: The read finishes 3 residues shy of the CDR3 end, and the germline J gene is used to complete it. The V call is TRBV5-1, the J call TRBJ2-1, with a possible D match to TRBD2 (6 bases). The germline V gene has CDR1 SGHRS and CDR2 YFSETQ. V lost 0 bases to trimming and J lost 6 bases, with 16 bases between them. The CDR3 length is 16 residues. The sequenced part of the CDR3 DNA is TGCGCCAGCAGCTTGGTTCCGGGGAGGCGGCTCAATGAG. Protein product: CASSLVPGRRLNE. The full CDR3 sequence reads CASSLVPGRRLNEQFF.

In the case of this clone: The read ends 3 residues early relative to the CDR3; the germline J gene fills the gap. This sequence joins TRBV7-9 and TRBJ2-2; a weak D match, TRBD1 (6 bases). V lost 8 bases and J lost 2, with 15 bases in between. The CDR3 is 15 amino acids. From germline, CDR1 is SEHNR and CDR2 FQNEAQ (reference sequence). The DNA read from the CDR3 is TGTGCCAGCGGGGGCAGGGCAGACAACACCGGGGAG. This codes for CASGGRADNTGE. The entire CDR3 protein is CASGGRADNTGELFF.

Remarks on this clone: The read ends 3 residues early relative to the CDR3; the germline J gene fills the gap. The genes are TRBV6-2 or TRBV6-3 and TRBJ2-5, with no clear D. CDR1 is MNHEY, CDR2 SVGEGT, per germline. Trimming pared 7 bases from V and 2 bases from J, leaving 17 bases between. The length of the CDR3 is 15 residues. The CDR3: CASTYFADGQETQYF. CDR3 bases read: TGTGCCAGCACATATTTCGCGGATGGACAAGAGACC.

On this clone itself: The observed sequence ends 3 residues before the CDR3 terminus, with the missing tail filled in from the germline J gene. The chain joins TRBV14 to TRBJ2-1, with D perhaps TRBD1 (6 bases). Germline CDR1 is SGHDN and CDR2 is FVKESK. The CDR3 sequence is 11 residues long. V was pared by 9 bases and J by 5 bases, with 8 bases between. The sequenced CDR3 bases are TGTGCCAGGGGGGACAACAATGAG. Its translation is CARGDNNE. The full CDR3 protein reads CARGDNNEQFF.

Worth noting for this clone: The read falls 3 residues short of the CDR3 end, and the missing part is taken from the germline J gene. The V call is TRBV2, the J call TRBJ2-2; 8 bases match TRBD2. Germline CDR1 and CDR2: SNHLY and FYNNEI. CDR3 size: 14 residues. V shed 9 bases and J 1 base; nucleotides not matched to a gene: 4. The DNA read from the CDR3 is TGTGCCAGTAGGCGGGGGGTGAACACCGGGGAG. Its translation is CASRRGVNTGE. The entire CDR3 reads CASRRGVNTGELFF.

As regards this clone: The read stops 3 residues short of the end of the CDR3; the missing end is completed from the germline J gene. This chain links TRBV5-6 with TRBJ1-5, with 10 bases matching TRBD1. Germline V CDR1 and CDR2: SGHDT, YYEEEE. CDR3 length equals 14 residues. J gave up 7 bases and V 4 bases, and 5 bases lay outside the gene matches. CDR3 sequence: CASSPTGGGQPQHF. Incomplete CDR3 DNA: TGTGCCAGCAGCCCGACAGGGGGCGGCCAGCCC.

The part of the CDR3 DNA that was read is TGTGCCAGCAGACCTCGAGGACAGGGGGTGAATTCACCC. Translation gives CASRPRGQGVNSP. The entire CDR3 reads CASRPRGQGVNSPLHF. V gene TRBV28 combines with J gene TRBJ1-6; 10 bases align to TRBD1. The read stops 3 residues short of the end of the CDR3; the missing end is completed from the germline J gene. Losses at the gene ends were 6 bases for V and 7 bases for J; bases not matched to a gene: 9. There are 16 residues in the CDR3. CDR1 and CDR2 from the germline V gene are MDHEN and SYDVKM.

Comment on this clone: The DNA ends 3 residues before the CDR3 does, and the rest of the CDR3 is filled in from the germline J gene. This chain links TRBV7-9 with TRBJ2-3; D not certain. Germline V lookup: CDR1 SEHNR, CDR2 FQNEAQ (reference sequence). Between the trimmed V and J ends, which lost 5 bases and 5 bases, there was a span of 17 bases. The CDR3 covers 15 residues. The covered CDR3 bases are TGTGCCAGCAGCCCTGGGCGCAGTGCTGTAGATACG. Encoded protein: CASSPGRSAVDT. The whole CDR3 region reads CASSPGRSAVDTQYF.

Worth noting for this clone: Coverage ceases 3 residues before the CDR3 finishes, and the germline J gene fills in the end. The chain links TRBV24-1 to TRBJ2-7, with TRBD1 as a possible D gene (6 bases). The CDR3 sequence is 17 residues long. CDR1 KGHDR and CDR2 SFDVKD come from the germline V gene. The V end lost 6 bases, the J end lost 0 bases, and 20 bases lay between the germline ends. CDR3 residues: CATSYPRQVSCSYEQYF. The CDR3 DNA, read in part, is TGTGCCACCAGTTACCCTCGACAGGTCAGTTGCTCCTACGAG.

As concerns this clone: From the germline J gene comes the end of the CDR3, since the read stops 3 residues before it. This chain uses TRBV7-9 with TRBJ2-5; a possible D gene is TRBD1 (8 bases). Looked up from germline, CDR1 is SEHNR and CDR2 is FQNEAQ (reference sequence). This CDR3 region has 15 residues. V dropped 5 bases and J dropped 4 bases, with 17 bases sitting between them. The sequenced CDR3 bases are TGTGCCAGCAGCCCCCGGACAGGGAGGGGAGAGACC. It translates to CASSPRTGRGET. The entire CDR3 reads CASSPRTGRGETQYF.

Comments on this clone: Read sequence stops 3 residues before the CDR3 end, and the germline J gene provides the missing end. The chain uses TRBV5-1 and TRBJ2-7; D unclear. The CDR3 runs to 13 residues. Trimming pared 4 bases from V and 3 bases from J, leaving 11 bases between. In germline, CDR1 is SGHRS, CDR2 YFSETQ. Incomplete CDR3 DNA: TGCGCCAGCAGCAGAGCCTCAGGCTACGAG. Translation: CASSRASGYE. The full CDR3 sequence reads CASSRASGYEQYF.

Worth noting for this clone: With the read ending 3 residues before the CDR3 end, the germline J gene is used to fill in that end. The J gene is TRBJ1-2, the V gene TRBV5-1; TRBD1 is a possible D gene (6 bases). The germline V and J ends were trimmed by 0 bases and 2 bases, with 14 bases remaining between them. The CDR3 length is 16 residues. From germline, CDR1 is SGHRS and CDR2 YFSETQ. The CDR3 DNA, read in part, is TGCGCCAGCAGCTTGGTCAGGGGCCCCACCAACTATGGC. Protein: CASSLVRGPTNYG. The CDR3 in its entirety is CASSLVRGPTNYGYTF.

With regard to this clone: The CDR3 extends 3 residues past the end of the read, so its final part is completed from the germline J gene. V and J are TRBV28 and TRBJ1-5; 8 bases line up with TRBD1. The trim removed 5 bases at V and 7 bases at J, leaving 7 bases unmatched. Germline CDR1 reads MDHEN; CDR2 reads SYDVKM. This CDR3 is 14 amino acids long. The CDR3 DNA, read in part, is TGTGCCAGCAGTCTTCGGACAGGGACCCAGCCC. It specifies CASSLRTGTQP. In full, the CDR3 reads CASSLRTGTQPQHF.

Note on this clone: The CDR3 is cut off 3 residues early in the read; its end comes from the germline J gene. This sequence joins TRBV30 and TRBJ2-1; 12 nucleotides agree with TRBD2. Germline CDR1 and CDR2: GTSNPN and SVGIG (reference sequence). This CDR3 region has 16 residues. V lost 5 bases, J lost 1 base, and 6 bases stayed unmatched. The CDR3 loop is CAWSLAGGGSYNEQFF. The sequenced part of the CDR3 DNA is TGTGCCTGGTCACTAGCGGGGGGCGGGTCCTACAATGAG.

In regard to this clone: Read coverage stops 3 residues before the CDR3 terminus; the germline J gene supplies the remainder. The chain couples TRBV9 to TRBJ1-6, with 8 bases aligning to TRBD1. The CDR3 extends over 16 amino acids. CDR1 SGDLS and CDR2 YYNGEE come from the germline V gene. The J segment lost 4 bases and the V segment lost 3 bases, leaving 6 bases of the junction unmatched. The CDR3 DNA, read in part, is TGTGCCAGCAGCGGAGACAGGGGTCGATATAATTCACCC. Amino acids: CASSGDRGRYNSP. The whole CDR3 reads CASSGDRGRYNSPLHF.

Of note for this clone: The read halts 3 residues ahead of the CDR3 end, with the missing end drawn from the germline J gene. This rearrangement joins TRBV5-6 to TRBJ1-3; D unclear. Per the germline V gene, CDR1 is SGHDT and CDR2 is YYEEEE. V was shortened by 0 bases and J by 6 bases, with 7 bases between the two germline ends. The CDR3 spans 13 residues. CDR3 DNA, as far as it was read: TGTGCCAGCAGCTTGGAGAGGTTAAACACC. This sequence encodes CASSLERLNT. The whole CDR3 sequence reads CASSLERLNTIYF.

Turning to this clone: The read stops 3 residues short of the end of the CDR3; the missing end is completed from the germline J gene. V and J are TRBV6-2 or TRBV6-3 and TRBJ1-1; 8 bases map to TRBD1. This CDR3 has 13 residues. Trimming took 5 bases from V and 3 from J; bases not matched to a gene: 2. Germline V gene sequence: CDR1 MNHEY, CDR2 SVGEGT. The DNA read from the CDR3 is TGTGCCAGCAGTACGGACAGGGACACTGAA. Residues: CASSTDRDTE. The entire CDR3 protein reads CASSTDRDTEAFF.